This is a list of T cell receptor beta chains from one sample in a study of early T cells in non-severe SARS-CoV-2 infection. From the 5' RACE reads, TCRdb called clonotypes with MiXCR, one entry per CDR3 protein. Of fewer than 120,000 distinct CDR3 sequences in the sample, around 13% were seen once. The sequencing here drew on whole blood, taken at baseline. Receptors were obtained from an adult who was a healthcare worker with PCR-confirmed SARS-CoV-2 infection or an uninfected control (not recorded which). Each CDR3 is given with its conserved first and last residue. D genes are given only for firm matches. Expanded clones are given a class, and other clones once, few, many or no size at all.

j_gene: TRBJ1-1
d_gene: -
abundance: few
v_gene: TRBV12-5
CDR3aa: CASGFRSVPEAFF
CDR3nt: TGTGCTAGTGGTTTCAGGAGTGTGCCTGAAGCTTTCTTT

j_gene: TRBJ2-7
d_gene: TRBD2
abundance: few
v_gene: TRBV20-1
CDR3aa: CSARKLAGDRPYEQYF
CDR3nt: TGCAGTGCTAGAAAATTAGCGGGAGATAGACCCTACGAGCAGTACTTC

j_gene: TRBJ2-1
d_gene: -
abundance: many
v_gene: TRBV20-1
CDR3aa: CSAGGSEQFF
CDR3nt: TGCAGTGCTGGGGGGAGTGAGCAGTTCTTC

j_gene: TRBJ1-2
d_gene: TRBD1
abundance: many
v_gene: TRBV27
CDR3aa: CASTPTGGHYGYTF
CDR3nt: TGTGCCAGCACCCCGACAGGGGGTCACTATGGCTACACCTTC

j_gene: TRBJ2-2
d_gene: -
abundance: few
v_gene: TRBV12-3/TRBV12-4
CDR3aa: CASSLVEAGELFF
CDR3nt: TGTGCCAGCAGTTTGGTCGAGGCCGGGGAGCTGTTTTTT

j_gene: TRBJ2-7
d_gene: -
abundance: -
v_gene: TRBV5-1
CDR3aa: CASKLSYPGPTYEQYF
CDR3nt: TGCGCCTCAAAGCTCTCGTATCCGGGGCCAACCTACGAGCAGTACTTC

j_gene: TRBJ1-4
d_gene: -
abundance: few
v_gene: TRBV7-8
CDR3aa: CASSLYGIYEKLFF
CDR3nt: TGTGCCAGCAGCTTGTACGGAATCTATGAAAAACTGTTTTTT

j_gene: TRBJ1-6
d_gene: TRBD1
abundance: few
v_gene: TRBV29-1
CDR3aa: CSAGDRTSLHF
CDR3nt: TGCAGCGCCGGGGACAGGACCTCCCTCCACTTT

j_gene: TRBJ1-2
d_gene: -
abundance: few
v_gene: TRBV6-5
CDR3aa: CASSLTGTNYGYTF
CDR3nt: TGTGCCAGCAGTTTAACAGGGACCAACTATGGCTACACCTTC

j_gene: TRBJ1-1
d_gene: -
abundance: -
v_gene: TRBV20-1
CDR3aa: CSAALHTGNTEAFF
CDR3nt: TGCAGTGCTGCACTTCACACAGGGAACACTGAAGCTTTCTTT

j_gene: TRBJ2-1
d_gene: TRBD2
abundance: few
v_gene: TRBV5-5
CDR3aa: CASRPTSRNEQFF
CDR3nt: TGTGCCAGCAGACCGACTAGCCGCAATGAGCAGTTCTTC

j_gene: TRBJ1-6
d_gene: -
abundance: few
v_gene: TRBV6-5
CDR3aa: CASSLEGWNSPLHF
CDR3nt: TGTGCCAGCAGTCTGGAGGGGTGGAATTCACCCCTCCACTTT

j_gene: TRBJ2-3
d_gene: -
abundance: -
v_gene: TRBV5-1
CDR3aa: CASSIGTLGAGTDTQYF
CDR3nt: TGCGCCAGCAGCATCGGGACACTGGGGGCAGGCACAGATACGCAGTATTTT

j_gene: TRBJ1-2
d_gene: -
abundance: many
v_gene: TRBV28
CDR3aa: CASSLRRGSYGYTF
CDR3nt: TGTGCCAGCAGTTTACGACGGGGGTCCTATGGCTACACCTTC

j_gene: TRBJ1-6
d_gene: -
abundance: once
v_gene: TRBV2
CDR3aa: CASSGGGENSPLHF
CDR3nt: TGTGCCAGCAGTGGAGGGGGAGAGAATTCACCCCTCCACTTT

j_gene: TRBJ1-2
d_gene: -
abundance: few
v_gene: TRBV29-1
CDR3aa: CSVGADYGYTF
CDR3nt: TGCAGCGTTGGTGCAGACTATGGCTACACCTTC

j_gene: TRBJ2-7
d_gene: -
abundance: -
v_gene: TRBV6-5
CDR3aa: CASSSYGGHEQYF
CDR3nt: TGTGCCAGCAGCTCCTATGGCGGGCACGAGCAGTACTTC

j_gene: TRBJ2-2
d_gene: TRBD2
abundance: -
v_gene: TRBV5-1
CDR3aa: CASSRTSTSGTGELFF
CDR3nt: TGCGCCAGCAGCCGGACGTCGACTAGCGGGACCGGGGAGCTGTTTTTT

j_gene: TRBJ1-1
d_gene: TRBD1
abundance: -
v_gene: TRBV27
CDR3aa: CASTPGQGFTEAFF
CDR3nt: TGTGCCAGCACCCCAGGACAGGGATTCACTGAAGCTTTCTTT

j_gene: TRBJ1-1
d_gene: -
abundance: few
v_gene: TRBV18
CDR3aa: CASSPMRTEAFF
CDR3nt: TGTGCCAGCTCACCAATGCGCACTGAAGCTTTCTTT

j_gene: TRBJ2-3
d_gene: -
abundance: few
v_gene: TRBV2
CDR3aa: CASSYPAGDTQYF
CDR3nt: TGTGCCAGCAGTTACCCGGCTGGAGATACGCAGTATTTT

j_gene: TRBJ2-1
d_gene: TRBD2
abundance: few
v_gene: TRBV11-2
CDR3aa: CASSSTSGRAYNEQFF
CDR3nt: TGTGCCAGCAGCTCCACGAGCGGGAGGGCTTACAATGAGCAGTTCTTC

j_gene: TRBJ2-5
d_gene: TRBD2
abundance: many
v_gene: TRBV7-3
CDR3aa: CASSLTSGQETQYF
CDR3nt: TGTGCCAGCAGCTTGACTAGCGGCCAAGAGACCCAGTACTTC

j_gene: TRBJ2-1
d_gene: -
abundance: few
v_gene: TRBV5-5
CDR3aa: CASSLETTQNEQFF
CDR3nt: TGTGCCAGCAGCTTAGAGACTACCCAAAATGAGCAGTTCTTC

j_gene: TRBJ2-7
d_gene: TRBD2
abundance: few
v_gene: TRBV20-1
CDR3aa: CSASLGYGGASYEQYF
CDR3nt: TGCAGTGCTAGTTTAGGCTACGGGGGGGCCTCCTACGAGCAGTACTTC

j_gene: TRBJ2-7
d_gene: -
abundance: few
v_gene: TRBV20-1
CDR3aa: CSASGPNEQYF
CDR3nt: TGCAGTGCTAGTGGTCCTAACGAGCAGTACTTC

j_gene: TRBJ1-2
d_gene: -
abundance: -
v_gene: TRBV7-2
CDR3aa: CASSPRGPDYGYTF
CDR3nt: TGTGCCAGCAGCCCACGGGGGCCGGACTATGGCTACACCTTC

j_gene: TRBJ1-1
d_gene: TRBD1
abundance: -
v_gene: TRBV30
CDR3aa: CAWTGQGRNTEAFF
CDR3nt: TGTGCCTGGACTGGACAGGGGCGGAACACTGAAGCTTTCTTT

j_gene: TRBJ1-1
d_gene: -
abundance: many
v_gene: TRBV2
CDR3aa: CASHLVNPEAFF
CDR3nt: TGTGCCAGCCATTTGGTTAACCCTGAAGCTTTCTTT

j_gene: TRBJ1-5
d_gene: -
abundance: many
v_gene: TRBV2
CDR3aa: CASSEGVQGRQPQHF
CDR3nt: TGTGCCAGCAGTGAAGGGGTGCAGGGGAGGCAGCCCCAGCATTTT

j_gene: TRBJ2-2
d_gene: -
abundance: many
v_gene: TRBV5-6
CDR3aa: CASSLALGQASFDTGELFF
CDR3nt: TGTGCCAGCAGCTTGGCCCTTGGCCAGGCTAGCTTCGACACCGGGGAGCTGTTTTTT

j_gene: TRBJ2-1
d_gene: TRBD2
abundance: few
v_gene: TRBV2
CDR3aa: CASSSSGRREQFF
CDR3nt: TGTGCCAGCAGTAGCAGCGGGAGGCGTGAGCAGTTCTTC

j_gene: TRBJ1-1
d_gene: -
abundance: many
v_gene: TRBV12-3/TRBV12-4
CDR3aa: CASSSTQHGSSEAFF
CDR3nt: TGTGCCAGCAGTTCGACCCAACACGGGTCCTCTGAAGCTTTCTTT

j_gene: TRBJ1-1
d_gene: -
abundance: -
v_gene: TRBV12-3/TRBV12-4
CDR3aa: CASSLGGAYTEAFF
CDR3nt: TGTGCCAGCAGTTTAGGGGGGGCCTACACTGAAGCTTTCTTT

j_gene: TRBJ2-3
d_gene: -
abundance: many
v_gene: TRBV6-5
CDR3aa: CASSSDIDTQYF
CDR3nt: TGTGCCAGCAGTTCCGATATAGATACGCAGTATTTT